This T cell receptor (beta chain) was documented in a study of blood T cell repertoires in COVID-19. At the level of the study: Specimens from acute and convalescent COVID-19 originated in the United States, Italy and Spain. T cells, B-cell-depleted T cells, or PBMCs provided the cDNA or gDNA that served as material.

Membership in each cohort depended on participant-reported clinical history. In Cohort 3, a recovered donor had either two negative PCRs, clearance, or symptom resolution. Sequencing used immunoSEQ multiplex PCR; TCRdb keeps in-frame clones, though not all of them. Of under 200,000 clones in the sample, over 70% were seen once. The sequencing input was PBMCs or T cells enriched from blood (not recorded which). This receptor was taken from a woman aged 60 to 75 who had recovered from COVID-19.

The CDR3 DNA sequence: TGTGCCAGCAGCCAGGGGCCCCCCTACGAGCAGTACTTC. This sequence encodes CASSQGPPYEQYF. V usage is TRBV3-1 (or the pseudogene TRBV3-2) and J usage is TRBJ2-7; a weak D match, TRBD1 (5 bases). Germline CDR1 is LGHDT and CDR2 is YNNKEL (reference sequence). Trimming took off 3 bases at V and 2 bases at J, with 8 bases between the two ends. The CDR3 length is 13 residues.